The 3 T cell receptor beta chains in this list originate from one sample, sequenced in a study of PD-L1 blockade in urothelial cancer. As for time point: pretreatment peripheral blood. Produced via immunoSEQ multiplex PCR; TCRdb's table is partial and in-frame only. The repertoire includes more than 50,000 clones, 65% to 90% of them detected once, and roughly 3.2% sits in the top ten. The material was PBMCs, obtained around atezolizumab (anti-PD-L1) treatment. The receptors shown here come from a man in his 70s with urothelial cancer.

This sequence joins TRBV2 and TRBJ2-3, with 8 bases that match TRBD1. Germline-derived CDR1 and CDR2 are SNHLY and FYNNEI. The CDR3 runs to 13 residues. With V trimmed by 9 bases and J by 2 bases, 4 bases remained unmatched. CDR3: CARGQGITDTQYF. CDR3 DNA sequence: TGTGCCAGAGGACAGGGCATCACAGATACGCAGTATTTT. Looking up the rest from reference TRBV2 and TRBJ2-3 gives the full variable domain: EPEVTQTPSHQVTQMGQEVILRCVPISNHLYFYWYRQILGQKVEFLVSFYNNEISEKSEIFDDQFSVERPDGSNFTLKIRSTKLEDSAMYFCARGQGITDTQYFGPGTRLTVL.

This sequence joins TRBV2 and TRBJ1-4; D not resolved. The CDR3 totals 16 residues. Germline V gene lookup returns CDR1 SNHLY and CDR2 FYNNEI. V was shortened by 8 bases and J by 0 bases, with 16 bases between the two germline ends. The CDR3 nucleotides read TGTGCCAGCCGGCGAGGGAGGACTTCAACTAATGAAAAACTGTTTTTT. It translates to CASRRGRTSTNEKLFF.

The chain carries TRBV5-6 and TRBJ2-7, with D possibly being TRBD2 (5 bases). The germline V gene encodes CDR1 SGHDT and CDR2 YYEEEE. CDR3 length: 14 residues. Trimming removed 0 bases from V and 3 bases from J, with 10 bases in between. As DNA, the CDR3 is TGTGCCAGCAGCTTGGTGGACTCGGACTACGAGCAGTACTTC. This gives the protein CASSLVDSDYEQYF.